Below, 13 T cell receptor beta chains from the same sample are listed, as sequenced in a study of shared clonotypes between healthy human individuals. Libraries were prepared by immunoSEQ multiplex PCR; TCRdb keeps only in-frame clonotypes and omits some of them. The sample lists more than 1.2 million clones; about 98.5% were seen once. Specimen: naive CD4+ T cells sorted from blood. Regarding subset: CD45RA+ positively selected. These receptors were taken from a man aged 30-40 years in good health.

The V call is TRBV7-9, the J call TRBJ1-1; no reliable D call. V shed 3 bases and J shed 4 bases, with 15 bases lying between them. The CDR3 totals 15 residues. The germline CDR1 and CDR2 sequences are SEHNR and FQNEAQ (reference sequence). The CDR3 DNA sequence: TGTGCCAGCAGCTTTCGCGTTCGGATCTTCACTGAAGCTTTCTTT. Translation: CASSFRVRIFTEAFF.

The chain couples TRBV29-1 to TRBJ2-3; TRBD2 might be the D (6 bases). CDR3 length: 13 residues. The germline V gene has CDR1 SQVTM and CDR2 ANQGSEA. V dropped 3 bases and J dropped 4 bases, with 11 bases sitting between them. The CDR3 DNA is TGCAGCGTTGAGGCGGGAACGTCAGATACGCAGTATTTT. Its translation: CSVEAGTSDTQYF.

The chain joins TRBV7-2 to TRBJ1-2, with 9 bases identical to TRBD1. Germline-derived CDR1 and CDR2 are SGHTA and FQGNSA. Germline trimming cut 0 bases from V and 8 bases from J; bases unmatched to any gene: 10. The CDR3 spans 16 residues. DNA for the CDR3: TGTGCCAGCAGCTTAGCGGGGGGACAGGGCCTACGGGGCTACACCTTC. Translated, it gives CASSLAGGQGLRGYTF.

The chain has TRBV14 and TRBJ2-2; D unclear. This CDR3 spans 15 amino acids. The V end lost 0 bases, the J end lost 4 bases, and 9 bases lay between the germline ends. Germline lookup yields CDR1 SGHDN and CDR2 FVKESK. Here the CDR3 reads CASSQDRPGTGELFF. The CDR3 DNA follows: TGTGCCAGCAGCCAAGATCGTCCAGGCACCGGGGAGCTGTTTTTT.

The J gene is TRBJ1-2, the V gene TRBV18; 7 bases line up with TRBD1. Trimming removed 3 bases from V and 1 base from J; junction bases left unmatched: 2. This CDR3 region has 14 residues. The germline CDR1 and CDR2 sequences are KGHSH and LQKENI. CDR3 protein: CASSPGQFNYGYTF. The CDR3 region has the DNA TGTGCCAGCTCACCGGGACAGTTTAACTATGGCTACACCTTC.

As concerns this clone: Other DNA sequences in the same sample also yield this CDR3. J is TRBJ2-7 and V is TRBV9, with D perhaps TRBD2 (5 bases). The CDR3 is 14 amino acids. V gave up 0 bases and J gave up 4 bases, with 11 bases separating them. Germline assignment: CDR1 SGDLS and CDR2 YYNGEE. In DNA form, the CDR3 reads TGTGCCAGCAGCGTAGCCAACCGAGGGTACGAGCAGTACTTC. This translates into CASSVANRGYEQYF. Full variable domain (outside the CDR3, taken from reference TRBV9 and TRBJ2-7): DSGVTQTPKHLITATGQRVTLRCSPRSGDLSVYWYQQSLDQGLQFLIQYYNGEERAKGNILERFSAQQFPDLHSELNLSSLELGDSALYFCASSVANRGYEQYFGPGTRLTVT.

The rearrangement links TRBV6-5 to TRBJ1-3, with D unresolved. The germline V gene encodes CDR1 MNHEY and CDR2 SVGAGI. V was clipped by 2 bases and J by 4 bases, with 9 bases between them. The CDR3 is made up of 14 amino acids. In DNA, the CDR3 is TGTGCCAGCAGTTACGGCCACGGAGGAAACACCATATATTTT. Protein sequence: CASSYGHGGNTIYF.

The rearrangement links TRBV5-1 to TRBJ2-1, with D possibly being TRBD1 (5 bases). Germline loops: CDR1 SGHRS, CDR2 YFSETQ. The CDR3 runs 15 residues. V gave up 4 bases and J gave up 5 bases, with 16 bases separating them. The CDR3 sequence: CASSPTPGINNEQFF. As DNA, the CDR3 is TGCGCCAGCAGCCCGACCCCAGGGATCAACAATGAGCAGTTCTTC.

Concerning this clone itself: The junction departs from the called germline gene at one end, perhaps through a read error. This chain links TRBV13 with TRBJ2-1; the match to TRBD2 covers 12 bases. In germline, CDR1 is PRHDT, CDR2 FYEKMQ (reference sequence). This CDR3 is built from 12 residues. The CDR3 here is CASSSRLAGVLF. The CDR3 DNA reads TGTGCCAGCAGCTCTCGACTAGCGGGAGTGCTCTTC.

The genes are TRBV7-8 and TRBJ2-3; D gene ambiguous. There are 17 residues in the CDR3. Looked up from germline, CDR1 is SGHVS and CDR2 is FQNEAQ. The V gene lost 2 bases and the J gene lost 6 bases, with 21 bases spanning the gap. The CDR3 coding sequence is TGTGCCAGCAGCTTACAGATCTTACGTGGAAGGTGGGATACGCAGTATTTT. It yields the protein CASSLQILRGRWDTQYF.

The chain's CDR3 is CASSLVRGASEQYF. CDR3 in DNA: TGTGCCAGCAGCTTAGTACGGGGGGCAAGCGAGCAGTACTTC. The chain couples TRBV7-9 to TRBJ2-7; D possibly corresponds to TRBD2 (7 bases). The ends were cut back, 1 base at V and 6 bases at J, with 13 bases in the middle. The CDR3 is 14 residues long. CDR1 and CDR2 (germline): SEHNR, FQNEAQ (reference sequence).

As regards this clone: This sample also contains other DNA sequences that code for the same CDR3. The J gene is TRBJ2-3, the V gene TRBV6-5; D possibly matches TRBD1 or TRBD2 (5 bases each). The CDR3 is 14 residues long. The V gene's germline CDR1 is MNHEY and CDR2 SVGAGI. V lost 0 bases and J lost 6, with 10 bases in between. CDR3 residues: CASSYSRGRDTQYF. DNA of the CDR3: TGTGCCAGCAGTTACTCGAGGGGTCGGGATACGCAGTATTTT.

The genes are TRBV14 and TRBJ1-2, with D possibly matching TRBD1 (6 bases). Germline-derived CDR1 and CDR2 are SGHDN and FVKESK. V was shortened by 0 bases and J by 7 bases, with 18 bases between the two germline ends. The CDR3 contains 16 residues. The CDR3 protein is CASSQDFGGLMTGYTF. The CDR3 DNA sequence: TGTGCCAGCAGCCAAGACTTCGGGGGGCTTATGACTGGCTACACCTTC. The full variable domain, rest sourced from reference TRBV14 and TRBJ1-2, is EAGVTQFPSHSVIEKGQTVTLRCDPISGHDNLYWYRRVMGKEIKFLLHFVKESKQDESGMPNNRFLAERTGGTYSTLKVQPAELEDSGVYFCASSQDFGGLMTGYTFGSGTRLTVV.